A single sample gave rise to the 10 T cell receptor beta chains below, sequenced in a study of blood T cell repertoires in COVID-19 (dated by TCRdb to about 2020). Libraries were made using the immunoSEQ multiplex PCR assay. This immuneACCESS table, as held by TCRdb, lists in-frame sequences with V and J called but not all clones. Of the missing ones, under half trace to an unresolved V gene in checked studies; the others have no known cause. Counted in this sample were tens of thousands of clones; roughly nine tenths of them appeared once. The ten largest clones capture about 4% of the sample. The specimen sequenced was peripheral blood. Receptor source: a man aged 45-65 years with acute or convalescent COVID-19.

The chain links TRBV15 to TRBJ1-2; 7 bases fit TRBD1. CDR1 is LNHNV, CDR2 YYDKDF, per germline (reference sequence). Trimming at V came to 0 bases and at J to 8 bases, leaving 6 bases not matched to a gene. The CDR3 covers 14 residues. CDR3 in amino acids: CATSRDLGGWGYTF. As DNA, the CDR3 is TGTGCCACCAGCAGAGATTTAGGGGGCTGGGGCTACACCTTC.

The J gene is TRBJ2-5, the V gene TRBV5-1, with a weak D call TRBD1 (7 bases). Trimming pared 4 bases from V and 0 bases from J, leaving 13 bases between. Germline lookup yields CDR1 SGHRS and CDR2 YFSETQ. The CDR3 totals 15 residues. The CDR3 loop is CASSAGTEYQETQYF. CDR3 DNA sequence: TGCGCCAGCAGCGCGGGGACAGAGTACCAAGAGACCCAGTACTTC.

The V and J genes are TRBV20-1 and TRBJ1-2, with a tentative D call TRBD1 (6 bases). CDR1 DFQATT and CDR2 SNEGSKA come from the germline V gene (reference sequence). The CDR3 runs 11 residues. The V end was cut by 5 bases, the J end by 7 bases, with 11 bases between. The CDR3 bases are TGCAGTGCTTATGGGGGCTTTGGCTACACCTTC. This translates into CSAYGGFGYTF.

The genes are TRBV29-1 and TRBJ1-4; TRBD1 aligns across 8 bases. Germline loops: CDR1 SQVTM, CDR2 ANQGSEA. This CDR3 contains 15 residues. V was clipped by 0 bases and J by 8 bases; unmatched bases: 8. The CDR3 sequence is CSVEDSGRGREKLFF. CDR3 bases: TGCAGCGTTGAAGATTCGGGCAGGGGGCGGGAAAAACTGTTTTTT.

The chain employs TRBV29-1 and TRBJ1-1; D is uncertain. The CDR3 totals 13 residues. CDR1 is SQVTM and CDR2 is ANQGSEA in the germline V gene. The V end was cut by 5 bases, the J end by 0 bases, with 10 bases between. This chain's CDR3 is CSVLQRLNTEAFF. In DNA form, the CDR3 reads TGCAGCGTTCTCCAGAGGTTGAACACTGAAGCTTTCTTT.

The chain uses TRBV7-9 and TRBJ1-1, with 10 bases that match TRBD1. This CDR3 comprises 16 residues. Germline loops: CDR1 SEHNR, CDR2 FQNEAQ (reference sequence). Trimming removed 6 bases from V and 1 base from J; junction bases left unmatched: 8. CDR3 in DNA: TGTGCCAGCAGACGGGACAGGGGAGTAGCGAACACTGAAGCTTTCTTT. This gives the protein CASRRDRGVANTEAFF.

This clone showed up just once. The chain recombines TRBV6-5 with TRBJ2-7, with 9 bases matching TRBD1. The J segment lost 2 bases and the V segment lost 8 bases, leaving 7 bases of the junction unmatched. Germline values: CDR1 MNHEY, CDR2 SVGAGI. The CDR3 is 14 residues long. The CDR3 DNA reads as TGTGCCAGCCAGGACAGGGGTTCAACCTACGAGCAGTACTTC. This translates into CASQDRGSTYEQYF.

The chain couples TRBV11-3 to TRBJ2-3; 7 bases fit TRBD2. Per germline, CDR1 SGHNT and CDR2 YENEEA. The CDR3 runs 15 residues. V shed 3 bases and J 1 base; nucleotides not matched to a gene: 4. The chain's CDR3 is CASSLTSLRTDTQYF. The CDR3 DNA reads TGTGCCAGCAGCTTGACTAGCCTCCGCACAGATACGCAGTATTTT.

The J gene is TRBJ2-7, the V gene TRBV2, with 8 bases matching TRBD1. This CDR3 is 15 amino acids long. V gave up 3 bases and J gave up 6 bases; unmatched junction bases: 10. Germline loops: CDR1 SNHLY, CDR2 FYNNEI. CDR3 amino acids: CASSEEFGTGGEQYF. Written as DNA, the CDR3 is TGTGCCAGCAGTGAGGAGTTCGGGACAGGTGGCGAGCAGTACTTC.

The chain uses TRBV19 and TRBJ2-1; 7 bases are shared with TRBD1. Germline CDR1 reads LNHDA; CDR2 reads SQIVND (reference sequence). The CDR3 extends over 15 amino acids. With 8 bases clipped from V and 0 bases from J, the junction kept 7 bases outside the gene matches. In DNA, the CDR3 is TGTGCCAGTTGTCCCGGACAGGTCTCCTACAATGAGCAGTTCTTC. This sequence encodes CASCPGQVSYNEQFF.